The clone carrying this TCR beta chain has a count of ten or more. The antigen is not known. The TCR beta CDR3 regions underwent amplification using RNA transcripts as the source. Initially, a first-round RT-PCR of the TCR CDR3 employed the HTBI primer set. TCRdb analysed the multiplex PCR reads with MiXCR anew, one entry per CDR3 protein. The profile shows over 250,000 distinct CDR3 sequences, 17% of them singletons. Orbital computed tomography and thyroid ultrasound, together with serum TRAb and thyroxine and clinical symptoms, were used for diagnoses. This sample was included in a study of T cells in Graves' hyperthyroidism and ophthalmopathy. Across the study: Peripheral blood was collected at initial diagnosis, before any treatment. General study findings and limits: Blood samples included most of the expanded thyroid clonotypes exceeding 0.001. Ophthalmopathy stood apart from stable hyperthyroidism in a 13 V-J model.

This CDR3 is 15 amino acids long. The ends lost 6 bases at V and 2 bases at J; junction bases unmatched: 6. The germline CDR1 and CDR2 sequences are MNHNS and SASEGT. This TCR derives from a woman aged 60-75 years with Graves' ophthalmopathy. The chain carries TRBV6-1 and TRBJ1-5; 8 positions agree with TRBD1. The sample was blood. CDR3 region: CASRPDRARNQPQHF. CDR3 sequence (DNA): TGTGCCAGCAGACCGGACAGGGCGCGCAATCAGCCCCAGCATTTT.